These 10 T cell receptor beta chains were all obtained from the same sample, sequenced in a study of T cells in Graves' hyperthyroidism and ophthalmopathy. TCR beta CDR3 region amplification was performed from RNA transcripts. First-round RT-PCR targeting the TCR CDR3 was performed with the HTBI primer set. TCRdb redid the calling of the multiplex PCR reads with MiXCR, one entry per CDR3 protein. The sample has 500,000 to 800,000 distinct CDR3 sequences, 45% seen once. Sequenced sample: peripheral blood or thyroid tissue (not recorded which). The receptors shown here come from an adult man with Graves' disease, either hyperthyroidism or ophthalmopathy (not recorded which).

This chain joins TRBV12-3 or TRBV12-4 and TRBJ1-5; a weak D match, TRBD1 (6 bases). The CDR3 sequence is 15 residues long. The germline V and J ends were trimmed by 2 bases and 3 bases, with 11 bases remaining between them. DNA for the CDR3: TGTGCCAGCAGTTTAAGCAGGGGCCTCAATCAGCCCCAGCATTTT. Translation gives CASSLSRGLNQPQHF.

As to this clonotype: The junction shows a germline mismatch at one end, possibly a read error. In nucleotides, the CDR3 is TGTGCCAGCAGTCGAACGGACAGGGCCAATCAGCCCCAGCATTTT. The encoded protein is CASSRTDRANQPQHF. The chain has TRBV10-3 and TRBJ1-5, with 8 bases lining up with TRBD1. The germline V gene encodes CDR1 ENHRY and CDR2 SYGVKD. The CDR3 loop spans 15 amino acids.

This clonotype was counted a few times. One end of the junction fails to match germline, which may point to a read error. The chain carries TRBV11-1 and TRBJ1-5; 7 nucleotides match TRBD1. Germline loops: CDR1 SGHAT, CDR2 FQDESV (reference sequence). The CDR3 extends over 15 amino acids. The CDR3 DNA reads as TGCGCCAGCAGCCAACAACAGGGGTTAGGACAGCCCCAGCATTTT. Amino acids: CASSQQQGLGQPQHF.

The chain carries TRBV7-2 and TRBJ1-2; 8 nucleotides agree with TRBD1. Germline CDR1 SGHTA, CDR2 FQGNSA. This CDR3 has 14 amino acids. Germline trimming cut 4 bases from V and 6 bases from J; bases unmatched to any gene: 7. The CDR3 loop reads CASSYWDRNDGYTF. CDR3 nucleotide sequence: TGTGCCAGCAGCTACTGGGACAGGAATGATGGCTACACCTTC.

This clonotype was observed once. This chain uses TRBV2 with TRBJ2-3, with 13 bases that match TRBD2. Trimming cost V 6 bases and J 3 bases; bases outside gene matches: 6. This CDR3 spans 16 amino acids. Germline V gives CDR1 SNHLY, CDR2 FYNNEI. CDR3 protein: CASSFGTSGVTDTQYF. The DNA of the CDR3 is TGTGCCAGCAGCTTCGGGACTAGCGGGGTTACAGATACGCAGTATTTT.

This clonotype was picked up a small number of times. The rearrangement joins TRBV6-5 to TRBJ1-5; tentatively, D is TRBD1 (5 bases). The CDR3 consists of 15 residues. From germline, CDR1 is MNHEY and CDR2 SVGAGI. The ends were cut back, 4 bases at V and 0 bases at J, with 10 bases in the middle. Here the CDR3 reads CASSLGAVSNQPQHF. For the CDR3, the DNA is TGTGCCAGCAGTTTAGGGGCGGTTAGCAATCAGCCCCAGCATTTT.

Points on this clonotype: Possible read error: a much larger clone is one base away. The CDR3 region is CASGSLGHNSPLHF. In DNA form, the CDR3 reads TGTGCCAGCGGCTCACTCGGACATAATTCACCCCTCCACTTT. This rearrangement joins TRBV7-8 to TRBJ1-6, with no clear D. V was clipped by 8 bases and J by 5 bases, with 13 bases between them. CDR1 is SGHVS, CDR2 FQNEAQ, per germline. The CDR3 consists of 14 residues.

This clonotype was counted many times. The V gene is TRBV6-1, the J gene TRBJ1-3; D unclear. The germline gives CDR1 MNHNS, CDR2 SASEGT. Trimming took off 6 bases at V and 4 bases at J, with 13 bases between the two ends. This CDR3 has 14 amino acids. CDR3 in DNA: TGTGCCAGCAGCAAGGGAGTAAAGGGAAACACCATATATTTT. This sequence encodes CASSKGVKGNTIYF.

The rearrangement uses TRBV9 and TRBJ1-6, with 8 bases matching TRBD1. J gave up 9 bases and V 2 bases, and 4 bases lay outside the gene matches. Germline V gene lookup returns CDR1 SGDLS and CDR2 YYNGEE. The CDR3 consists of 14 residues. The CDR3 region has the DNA TGTGCCAGCAGCGTCGGACAGGGATTTTCACCCCTCCACTTT. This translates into CASSVGQGFSPLHF.

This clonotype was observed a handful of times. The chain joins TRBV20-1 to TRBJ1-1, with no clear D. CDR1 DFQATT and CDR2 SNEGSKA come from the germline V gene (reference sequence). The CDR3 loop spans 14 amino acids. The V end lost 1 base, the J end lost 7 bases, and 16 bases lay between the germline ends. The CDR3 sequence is CSARAGETRGEAFF. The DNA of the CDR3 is TGCAGTGCTAGAGCCGGGGAGACCCGGGGTGAAGCTTTCTTT.